This TCR beta chain appears in the sequencing data of a study of beta chain features in type 1 diabetes. Study in general: Patients and healthy donors were similar in age, gender and cell yields.

As to this clone: No antigen is known for it.

Sorting of CD4+ naive, central memory, regulatory and stem cell-like memory cells was performed via CD45RO/CCR7/CD25/CD127/CD95/CD27. All of the isolated RNA was reverse transcribed, so expressed TCRB transcripts were sequenced. The method was immunoSEQ multiplex PCR; TCRdb's version includes in-frame clones alone and lacks a portion of them. The table includes about 140,000 clones, 9.5% to 10% detected once. Germline values: CDR1 SEHNR, CDR2 FQNEAQ (reference sequence). J lost 7 bases, V lost 4 bases, and 5 bases had no gene match. The CDR3 loop spans 14 amino acids. Study-wide points: Amplification by PCR could prefer shorter templates, with the same effect in patients and controls. In every one of the four CD4+ subsets, TCRB CDR3s were moderately but significantly shorter in Type 1 diabetes patients.

Sample: central memory CD4+ T cells from blood. The chain carries TRBV7-9 and TRBJ1-4, with 8 positions matching TRBD1. The source of this sequence is a woman aged 40 to 50 in good health. The CDR3 here is CASSSDRGGEKLFF. CDR3 in DNA: TGTGCCAGCAGCTCTGACAGGGGTGGTGAAAAACTGTTTTTT.